Listed here is a single T cell receptor beta chain. The antigen is unknown. CDR3 size: 13 residues. CDR1 is MNHEY and CDR2 is SVGAGI in the germline V gene. The V gene lost 4 bases and the J gene lost 0 bases, with 7 bases spanning the gap. The entry originates in a study of CD4 T cells in relation to SARS-CoV-2 and coronaviruses. The repertoire was sequenced with immunoSEQ multiplex PCR; TCRdb's copy has only in-frame clones and lacks some. The sample records 16,000 or so clones, about 77% being singletons. CD4+ T cells from unexposed donors were obtained before the COVID-19 pandemic (2011-2018). CD4+ T cells were isolated from the cells after about ten days of culture.

Material: CD4+ T cells from PBMCs, cultured in vitro. The rearrangement uses TRBV6-5 and TRBJ2-7; D call uncertain. The source of this sequence is a human donor in good health. CDR3 coding DNA: TGTGCCAGCAGTTTAGAGAACTCCTACGAGCAGTACTTC. Amino acids: CASSLENSYEQYF.